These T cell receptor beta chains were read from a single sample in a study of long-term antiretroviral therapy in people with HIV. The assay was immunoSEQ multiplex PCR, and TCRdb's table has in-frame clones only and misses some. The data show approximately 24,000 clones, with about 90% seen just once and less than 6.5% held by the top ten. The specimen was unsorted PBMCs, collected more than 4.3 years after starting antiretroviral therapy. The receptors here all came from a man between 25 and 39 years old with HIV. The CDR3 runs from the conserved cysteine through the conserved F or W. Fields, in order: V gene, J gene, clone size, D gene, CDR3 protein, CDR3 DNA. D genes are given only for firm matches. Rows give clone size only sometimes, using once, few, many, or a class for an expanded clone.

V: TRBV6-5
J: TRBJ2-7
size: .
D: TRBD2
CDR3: CASNGSGREQYF
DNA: TGTGCCAGCAATGGTAGCGGGCGCGAGCAGTACTTC

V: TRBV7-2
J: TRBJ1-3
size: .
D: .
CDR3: CASREAGGNTIYF
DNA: TGTGCCAGCAGAGAGGCGGGGGGAAACACCATATATTTT

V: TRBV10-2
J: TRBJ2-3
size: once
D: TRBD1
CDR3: CASSEQRGQGVSDTQYF
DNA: TGCGCCAGCAGTGAGCAAAGGGGACAGGGGGTTTCAGATACGCAGTATTTT

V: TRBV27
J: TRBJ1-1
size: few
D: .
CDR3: CASSEPNTEAFF
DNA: TGTGCCAGCAGTGAACCGAACACTGAAGCTTTCTTT

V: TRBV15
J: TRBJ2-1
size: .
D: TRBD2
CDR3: CATSRAKSSTSVGHEQFF
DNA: TGTGCCACCAGCAGAGCTAAATCATCGACTAGCGTTGGCCATGAGCAGTTCTTC

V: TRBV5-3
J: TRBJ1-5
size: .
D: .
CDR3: CARSIPGGSNQPQHF
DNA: TGTGCCAGAAGCATACCGGGGGGGAGCAATCAGCCCCAGCATTTT

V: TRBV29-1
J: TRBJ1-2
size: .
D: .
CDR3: CSVDRDLYGYTF
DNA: TGCAGCGTTGATAGGGACCTTTATGGCTACACCTTC

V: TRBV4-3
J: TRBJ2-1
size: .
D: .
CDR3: CASSQDPSRVEQFF
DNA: TGCGCCAGCAGCCAAGACCCAAGCCGTGTTGAGCAGTTCTTC

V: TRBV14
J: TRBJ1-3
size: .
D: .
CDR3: CASSRGKDLSGNTIYF
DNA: TGTGCCAGCAGCCGGGGAAAGGACCTCTCTGGAAACACCATATATTTT

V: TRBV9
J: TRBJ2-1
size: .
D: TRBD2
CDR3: CASSQVGLGYEQFF
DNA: TGTGCCAGCAGCCAAGTGGGACTAGGTTATGAGCAGTTCTTC

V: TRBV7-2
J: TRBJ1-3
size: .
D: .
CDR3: CASSSDRAGNTIYF
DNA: TGTGCCAGCAGCTCGGACAGAGCTGGAAACACCATATATTTT

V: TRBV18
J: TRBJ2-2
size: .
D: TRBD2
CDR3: CASSEGTRTGELFF
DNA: TGTGCCAGCTCGGAGGGGACTAGAACCGGGGAGCTGTTTTTT

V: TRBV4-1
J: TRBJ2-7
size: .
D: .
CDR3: CASSSSQGLGYEQYF
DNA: TGCGCCAGCAGCTCTAGTCAGGGTTTAGGGTACGAGCAGTACTTC

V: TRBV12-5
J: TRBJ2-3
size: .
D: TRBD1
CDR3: CASGPDRADTQYF
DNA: TGTGCTAGTGGCCCGGACAGGGCAGATACGCAGTATTTT

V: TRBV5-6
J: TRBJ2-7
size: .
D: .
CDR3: CASGKTETYEQYF
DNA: TGTGCCAGCGGAAAGACTGAGACCTACGAGCAGTACTTC

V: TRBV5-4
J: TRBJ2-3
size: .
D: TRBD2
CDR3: CASSSGGRQAQYF
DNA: TGTGCCAGCTCCAGCGGGGGGAGACAGGCGCAGTATTTT

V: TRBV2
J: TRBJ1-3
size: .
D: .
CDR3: CASSEMGAPGNTIYF
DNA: TGTGCCAGCAGTGAAATGGGGGCGCCTGGAAACACCATATATTTT

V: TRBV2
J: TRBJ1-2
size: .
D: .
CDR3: CASSERVWYGYTF
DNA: TGTGCCAGCAGTGAGAGGGTTTGGTACGGCTACACCTTC

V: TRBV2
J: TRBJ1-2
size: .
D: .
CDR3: CASSEYEPPRHGYTF
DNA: TGTGCCAGCAGTGAATACGAGCCCCCACGACATGGCTACACCTTC

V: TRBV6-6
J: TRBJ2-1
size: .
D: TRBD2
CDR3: CASSSGTSGKFF
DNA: TGTGCCAGCAGTAGTGGGACTAGCGGGAAGTTCTTC

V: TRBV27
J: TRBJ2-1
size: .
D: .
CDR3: CASSLDGGAYNEQFF
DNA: TGTGCCAGCAGTTTAGACGGGGGAGCGTACAATGAGCAGTTCTTC

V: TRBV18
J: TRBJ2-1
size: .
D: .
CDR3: CASSPLGPGSYNEQFF
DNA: TGTGCCAGCTCACCACTAGGCCCCGGCTCCTACAATGAGCAGTTCTTC

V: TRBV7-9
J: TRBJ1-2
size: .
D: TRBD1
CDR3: CASSSRTGGHGYTF
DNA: TGTGCCAGCAGCTCGAGGACAGGGGGCCATGGCTACACCTTC

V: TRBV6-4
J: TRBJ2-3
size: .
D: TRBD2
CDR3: CASSVGGGDTQYF
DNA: TGTGCCAGCAGCGTTGGGGGAGGGGATACGCAGTATTTT

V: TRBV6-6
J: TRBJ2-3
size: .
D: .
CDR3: CASRDSSNRGTDTQYF
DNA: TGTGCCAGCAGGGACTCTAGCAACCGCGGAACAGATACGCAGTATTTT

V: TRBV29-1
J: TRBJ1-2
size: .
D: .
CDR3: CSVQLTGPYGYTF
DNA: TGCAGCGTTCAACTTACAGGCCCCTATGGCTACACCTTC

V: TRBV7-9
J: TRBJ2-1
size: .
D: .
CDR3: CASRGGANEQFF
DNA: TGTGCCAGCAGGGGGGGGGCCAATGAGCAGTTCTTC

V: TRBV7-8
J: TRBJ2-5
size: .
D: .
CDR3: CASSFLETQYF
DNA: TGTGCCAGCAGCTTTTTGGAGACCCAGTACTTC

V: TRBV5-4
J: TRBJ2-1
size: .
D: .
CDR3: CASSLEGNMGNEQFF
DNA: TGTGCCAGCAGCTTGGAGGGAAACATGGGCAATGAGCAGTTCTTC

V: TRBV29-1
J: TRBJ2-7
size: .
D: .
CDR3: CSVAGGFPTYEQYF
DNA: TGCAGCGTTGCAGGCGGGTTCCCGACCTACGAGCAGTACTTC

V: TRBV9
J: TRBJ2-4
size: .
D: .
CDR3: CASSSTGSGDIQYF
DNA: TGTGCCAGCAGCTCCACAGGGTCCGGGGACATTCAGTACTTC

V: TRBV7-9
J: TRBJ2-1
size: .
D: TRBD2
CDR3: CASSLRREPYNEQFF
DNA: TGTGCCAGCAGCTTAAGGCGGGAGCCCTACAATGAGCAGTTCTTC

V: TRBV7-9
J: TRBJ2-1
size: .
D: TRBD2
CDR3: CASSFSGRVYNEQFF
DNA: TGTGCCAGCAGCTTCAGCGGGAGGGTGTACAATGAGCAGTTCTTC

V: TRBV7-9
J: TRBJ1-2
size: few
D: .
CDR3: CASSRTAANYGYTF
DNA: TGTGCCAGCAGCCGGACAGCAGCTAACTATGGCTACACCTTC

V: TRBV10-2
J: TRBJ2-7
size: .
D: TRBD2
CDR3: CASIGGVEYEQYF
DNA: TGCGCCAGCATCGGGGGGGTCGAGTACGAGCAGTACTTC

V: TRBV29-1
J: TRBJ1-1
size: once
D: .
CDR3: CSGGTRGTEAFF
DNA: TGCAGCGGAGGGACGCGGGGGACTGAAGCTTTCTTT

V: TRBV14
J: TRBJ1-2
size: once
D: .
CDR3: CASSQDLDGYNYGYTF
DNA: TGTGCCAGCAGCCAAGACCTGGACGGGTATAACTATGGCTACACCTTC

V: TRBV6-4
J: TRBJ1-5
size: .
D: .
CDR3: CAAGTGRNQPQHF
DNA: TGTGCCGCCGGGACGGGTCGGAATCAGCCCCAGCATTTT

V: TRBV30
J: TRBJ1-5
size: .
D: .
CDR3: CAWSAGRPPQHF
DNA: TGTGCCTGGAGTGCAGGACGGCCGCCCCAGCATTTT

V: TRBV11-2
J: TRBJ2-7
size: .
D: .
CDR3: CASRGTVTYEQYF
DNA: TGTGCCAGCAGGGGGACGGTCACCTACGAGCAGTACTTC

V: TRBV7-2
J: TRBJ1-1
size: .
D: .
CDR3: CASSLNGWGAEAFF
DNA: TGTGCCAGCAGCTTAAACGGGTGGGGGGCTGAAGCTTTCTTT

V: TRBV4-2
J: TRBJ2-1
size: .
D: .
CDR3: CASSHPGRQAQANEQFF
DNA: TGTGCCAGCAGCCACCCCGGGCGGCAGGCCCAGGCCAATGAGCAGTTCTTC

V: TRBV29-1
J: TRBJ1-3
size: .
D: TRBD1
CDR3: CSVADRVGNTIYF
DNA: TGCAGCGTAGCGGACAGGGTCGGAAACACCATATATTTT

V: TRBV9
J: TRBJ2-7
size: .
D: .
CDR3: CASSVGNTPSYEQYF
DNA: TGTGCCAGCAGCGTAGGGAACACTCCTTCCTACGAGCAGTACTTC

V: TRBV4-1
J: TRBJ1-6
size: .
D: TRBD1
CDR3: CASSLKQGYDSPLHF
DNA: TGCGCCAGCAGCTTAAAACAGGGGTACGATTCACCCCTCCACTTT

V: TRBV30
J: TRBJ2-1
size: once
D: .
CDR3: CAWSVVGNEQFF
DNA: TGTGCCTGGAGTGTCGTGGGGAATGAGCAGTTCTTC

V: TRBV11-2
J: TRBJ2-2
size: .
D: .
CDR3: CASSPGRFSTGELFF
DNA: TGTGCCAGCAGCCCCGGACGTTTTTCCACCGGGGAGCTGTTTTTT

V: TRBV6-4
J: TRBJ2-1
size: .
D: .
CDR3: CASSDSMAGKIEQFF
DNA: TGTGCCAGCAGTGACTCGATGGCGGGAAAGATTGAGCAGTTCTTC

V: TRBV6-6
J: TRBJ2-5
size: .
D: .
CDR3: CASSFVASAQETQYF
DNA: TGTGCCAGCAGTTTCGTTGCTAGCGCTCAAGAGACCCAGTACTTC

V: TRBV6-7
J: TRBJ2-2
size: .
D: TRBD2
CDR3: CASPNKRGGQLCGELFF
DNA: TGTGCCAGCCCCAATAAGCGGGGGGGCCAGTTGTGCGGGGAGCTGTTTTTT